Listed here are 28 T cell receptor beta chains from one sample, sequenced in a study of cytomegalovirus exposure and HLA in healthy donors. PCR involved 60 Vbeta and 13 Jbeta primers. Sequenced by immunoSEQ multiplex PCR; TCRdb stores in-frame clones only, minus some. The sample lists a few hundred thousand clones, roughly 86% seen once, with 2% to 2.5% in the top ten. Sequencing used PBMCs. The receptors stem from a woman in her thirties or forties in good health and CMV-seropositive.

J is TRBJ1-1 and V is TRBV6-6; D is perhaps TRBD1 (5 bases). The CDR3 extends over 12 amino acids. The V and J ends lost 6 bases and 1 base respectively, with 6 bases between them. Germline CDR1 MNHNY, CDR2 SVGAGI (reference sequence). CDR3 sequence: CASSQGNTEAFF. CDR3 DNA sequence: TGTGCCAGCAGCCAGGGGAACACTGAAGCTTTCTTT.

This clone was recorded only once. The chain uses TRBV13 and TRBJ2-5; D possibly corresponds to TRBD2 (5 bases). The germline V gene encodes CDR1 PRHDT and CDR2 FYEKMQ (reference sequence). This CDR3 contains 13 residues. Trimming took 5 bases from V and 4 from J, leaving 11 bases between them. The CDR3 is CASSPGSPETQYF. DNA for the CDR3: TGTGCCAGCAGCCCGGGGAGCCCAGAGACCCAGTACTTC. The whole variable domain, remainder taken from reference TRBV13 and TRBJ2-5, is AAGVIQSPRHLIKEKRETATLKCYPIPRHDTVYWYQQGPGQDPQFLISFYEKMQSDKGSIPDRFSAQQFSDYHSELNMSSLELGDSALYFCASSPGSPETQYFGPGTRLLVL.

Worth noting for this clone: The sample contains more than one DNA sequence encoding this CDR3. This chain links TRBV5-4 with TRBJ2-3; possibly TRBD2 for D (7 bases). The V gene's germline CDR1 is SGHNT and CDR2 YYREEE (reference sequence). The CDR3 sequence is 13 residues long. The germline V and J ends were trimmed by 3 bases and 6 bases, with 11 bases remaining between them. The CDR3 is CASSWGGPDTQYF. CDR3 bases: TGTGCCAGCAGCTGGGGGGGCCCGGATACGCAGTATTTT. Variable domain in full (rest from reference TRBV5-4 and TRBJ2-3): ETGVTQSPTHLIKTRGQQVTLRCSSQSGHNTVSWYQQALGQGPQFIFQYYREEENGRGNFPPRFSGLQFPNYSSELNVNALELDDSALYLCASSWGGPDTQYFGPGTRLTVL.

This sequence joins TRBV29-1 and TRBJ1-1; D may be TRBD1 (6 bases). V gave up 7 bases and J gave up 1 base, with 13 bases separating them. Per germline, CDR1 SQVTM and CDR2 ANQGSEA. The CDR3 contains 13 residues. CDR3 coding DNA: TGCAGCGCCCGGGACACAAGGAACACTGAAGCTTTCTTT. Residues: CSARDTRNTEAFF.

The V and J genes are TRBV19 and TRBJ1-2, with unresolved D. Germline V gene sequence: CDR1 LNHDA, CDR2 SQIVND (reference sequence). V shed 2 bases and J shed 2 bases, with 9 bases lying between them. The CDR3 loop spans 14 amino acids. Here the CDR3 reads CASSITGINYGYTF. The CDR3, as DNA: TGTGCCAGTAGTATAACCGGGATCAACTATGGCTACACCTTC.

The CDR3 here is CASSLSGLNQQGSYEQYF. The CDR3 nucleotides read TGTGCCAGCAGTTTATCCGGCCTCAATCAACAGGGATCCTACGAGCAGTACTTC. V and J are TRBV27 and TRBJ2-7, with D perhaps matching TRBD1 (6 bases). The CDR3 sequence is 18 residues long. Germline CDR1 and CDR2: MNHEY and SMNVEV (reference sequence). Trimming removed 0 bases at V and 1 base at J, with 19 bases between.

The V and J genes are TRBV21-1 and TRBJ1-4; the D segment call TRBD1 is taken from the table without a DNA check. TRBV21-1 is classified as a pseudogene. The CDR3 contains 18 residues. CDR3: CASSKYGSRDRGREKLFF. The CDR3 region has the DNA TGTGCCAGCAGCAAATATGGGTCCCGGGACAGGGGGAGGGAAAAACTGTTTTTT.

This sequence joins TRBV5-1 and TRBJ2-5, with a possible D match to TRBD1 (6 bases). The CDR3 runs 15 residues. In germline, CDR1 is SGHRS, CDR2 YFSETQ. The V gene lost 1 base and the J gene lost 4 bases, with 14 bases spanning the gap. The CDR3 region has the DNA TGCGCCAGCAGCTTGACTGGAGAAGGGGGAGAGACCCAGTACTTC. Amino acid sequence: CASSLTGEGGETQYF.

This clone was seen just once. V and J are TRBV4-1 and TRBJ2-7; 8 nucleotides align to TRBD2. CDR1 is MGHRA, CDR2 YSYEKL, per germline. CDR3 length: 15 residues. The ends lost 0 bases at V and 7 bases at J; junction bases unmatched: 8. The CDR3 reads CASSQEQAGALEQYF. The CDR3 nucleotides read TGCGCCAGCAGCCAAGAGCAAGCGGGAGCGCTGGAGCAGTACTTC.

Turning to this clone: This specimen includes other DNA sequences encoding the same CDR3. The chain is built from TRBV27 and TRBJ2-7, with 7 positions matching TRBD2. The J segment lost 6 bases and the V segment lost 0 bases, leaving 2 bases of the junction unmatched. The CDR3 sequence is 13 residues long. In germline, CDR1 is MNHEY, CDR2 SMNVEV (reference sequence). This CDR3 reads CASSLSGGGEQYF. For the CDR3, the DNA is TGTGCCAGCAGTTTATCGGGGGGGGGCGAGCAGTACTTC.

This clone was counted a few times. The CDR3 bases are TGTGCCAGCTCACGTGAAGGGGCCGACAGGTTGGGCTTTGAAAAACTGTTTTTT. This gives the protein CASSREGADRLGFEKLFF. The chain links TRBV18 to TRBJ1-4, with D perhaps TRBD1 (6 bases). Looked up from germline, CDR1 is KGHSH and CDR2 is LQKENI. This CDR3 spans 18 amino acids. Trimming removed 4 bases at V and 7 bases at J, with 25 bases between.

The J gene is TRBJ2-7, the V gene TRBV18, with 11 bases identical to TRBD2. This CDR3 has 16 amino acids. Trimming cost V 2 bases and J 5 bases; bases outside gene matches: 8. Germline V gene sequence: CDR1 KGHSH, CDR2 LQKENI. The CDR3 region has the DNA TGTGCCAGCTCACCAGGGGTAGCGGGAGGGCCTGACGAGCAGTACTTC. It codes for CASSPGVAGGPDEQYF.

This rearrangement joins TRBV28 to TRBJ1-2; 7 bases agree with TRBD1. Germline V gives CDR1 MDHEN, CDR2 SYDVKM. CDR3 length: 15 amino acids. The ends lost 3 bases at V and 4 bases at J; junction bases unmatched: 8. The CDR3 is CASSLDVTGAYGYTF. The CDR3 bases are TGTGCCAGCAGTTTGGACGTCACAGGGGCCTATGGCTACACCTTC.

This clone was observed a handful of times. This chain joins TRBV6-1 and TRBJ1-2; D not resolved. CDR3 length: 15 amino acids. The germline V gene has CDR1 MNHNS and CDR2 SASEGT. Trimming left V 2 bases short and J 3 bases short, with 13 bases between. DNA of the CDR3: TGTGCCAGCAGTGAACTCGTGTTAGACTACTATGGCTACACCTTC. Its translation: CASSELVLDYYGYTF.

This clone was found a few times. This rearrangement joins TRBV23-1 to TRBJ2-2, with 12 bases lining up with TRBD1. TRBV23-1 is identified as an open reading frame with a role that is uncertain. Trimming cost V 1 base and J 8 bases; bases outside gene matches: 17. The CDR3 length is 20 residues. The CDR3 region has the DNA TGCGCCAGCAGTCAATTACTTCGGGACAGGGGGCGCCCCACGGAAGGGGAGCTGTTTTTT. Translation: CASSQLLRDRGRPTEGELFF.

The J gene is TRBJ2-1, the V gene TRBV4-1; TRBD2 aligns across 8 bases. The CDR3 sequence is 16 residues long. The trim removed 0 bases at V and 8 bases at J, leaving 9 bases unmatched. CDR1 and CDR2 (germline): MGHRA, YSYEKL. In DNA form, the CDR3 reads TGCGCCAGCAGCCAAGATAGGTTAGCGGGACGCGATGAGCAGTTCTTC. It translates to CASSQDRLAGRDEQFF.

The CDR3 here is CASSTRQGVGSYEQYF. The CDR3 region has the DNA TGTGCCAGCAGCACCAGACAGGGGGTGGGCTCCTACGAGCAGTACTTC. The chain is built from TRBV11-3 and TRBJ2-7, with 9 bases aligning to TRBD1. This CDR3 spans 16 amino acids. With V trimmed by 5 bases and J by 0 bases, 8 bases remained unmatched. The germline gives CDR1 SGHNT, CDR2 YENEEA.

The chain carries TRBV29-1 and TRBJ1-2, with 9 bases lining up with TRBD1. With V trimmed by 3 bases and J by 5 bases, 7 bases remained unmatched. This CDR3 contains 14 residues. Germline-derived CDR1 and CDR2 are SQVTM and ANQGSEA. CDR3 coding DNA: TGCAGCGTTGAGTGGGACAGGGAAAATTATGGCTACACCTTC. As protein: CSVEWDRENYGYTF.

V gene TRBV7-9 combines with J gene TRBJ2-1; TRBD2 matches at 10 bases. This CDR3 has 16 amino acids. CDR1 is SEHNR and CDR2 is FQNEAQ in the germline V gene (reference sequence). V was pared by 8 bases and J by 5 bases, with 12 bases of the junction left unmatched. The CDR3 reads CASGLAGVGVHNEQFF. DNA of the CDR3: TGTGCCAGCGGTCTAGCGGGAGTCGGTGTCCACAATGAGCAGTTCTTC. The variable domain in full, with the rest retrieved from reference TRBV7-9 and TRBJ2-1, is DTGVSQNPRHKITKRGQNVTFRCDPISEHNRLYWYRQTLGQGPEFLTYFQNEAQLEKSRLLSDRFSAERPKGSFSTLEIQRTEQGDSAMYLCASGLAGVGVHNEQFFGPGTRLTVL.

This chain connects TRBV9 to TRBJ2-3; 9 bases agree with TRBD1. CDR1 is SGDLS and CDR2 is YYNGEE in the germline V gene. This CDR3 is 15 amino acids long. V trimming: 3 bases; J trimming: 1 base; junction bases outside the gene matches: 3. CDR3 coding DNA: TGTGCCAGCAGCGCATGGGACAGGGGCACAGATACGCAGTATTTT. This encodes CASSAWDRGTDTQYF.

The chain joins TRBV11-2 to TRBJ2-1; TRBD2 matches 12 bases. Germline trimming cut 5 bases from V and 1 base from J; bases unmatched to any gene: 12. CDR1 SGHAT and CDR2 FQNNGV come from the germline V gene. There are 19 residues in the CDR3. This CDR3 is CASSPRKTSGSSSYNEQFF. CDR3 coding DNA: TGTGCCAGCAGCCCACGGAAGACTAGCGGGAGTTCGTCCTACAATGAGCAGTTCTTC.

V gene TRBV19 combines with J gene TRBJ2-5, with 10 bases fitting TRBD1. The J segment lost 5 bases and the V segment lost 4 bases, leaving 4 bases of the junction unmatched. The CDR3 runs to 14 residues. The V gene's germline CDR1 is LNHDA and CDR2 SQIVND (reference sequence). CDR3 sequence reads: CASSTTGGEETQYF. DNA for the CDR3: TGTGCCAGTAGTACGACAGGGGGCGAGGAGACCCAGTACTTC.

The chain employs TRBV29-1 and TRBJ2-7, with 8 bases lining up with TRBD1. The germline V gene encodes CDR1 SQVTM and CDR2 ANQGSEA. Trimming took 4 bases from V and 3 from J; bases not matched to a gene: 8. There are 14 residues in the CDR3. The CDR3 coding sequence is TGCAGCGTTGCGCCGGGACAGGAGCTCTACGAGCAGTACTTC. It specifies CSVAPGQELYEQYF.

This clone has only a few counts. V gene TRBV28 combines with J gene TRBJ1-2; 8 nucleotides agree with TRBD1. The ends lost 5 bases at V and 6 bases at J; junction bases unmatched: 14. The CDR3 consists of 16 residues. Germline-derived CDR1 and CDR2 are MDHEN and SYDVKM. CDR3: CASSPLTGANLHGYTF. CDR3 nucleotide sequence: TGTGCCAGCAGTCCCCTGACAGGGGCCAATTTACATGGCTACACCTTC.

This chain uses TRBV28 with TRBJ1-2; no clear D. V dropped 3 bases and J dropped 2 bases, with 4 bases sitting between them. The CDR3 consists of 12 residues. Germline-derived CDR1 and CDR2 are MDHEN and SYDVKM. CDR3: CASSFQNYGYTF. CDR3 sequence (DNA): TGTGCCAGCAGTTTTCAGAACTATGGCTACACCTTC.

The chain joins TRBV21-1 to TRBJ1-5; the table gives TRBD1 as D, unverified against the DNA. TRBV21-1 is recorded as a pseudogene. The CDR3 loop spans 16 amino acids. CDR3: CASSKVDRDGYQPQHF. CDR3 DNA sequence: TGTGCCAGCAGCAAAGTGGACAGGGACGGTTATCAGCCCCAGCATTTT.

The CDR3 is CASSFLGQAIQYGYTF. In nucleotides, the CDR3 is TGTGCCAGCAGCTTCCTGGGACAGGCGATTCAATATGGCTACACCTTC. V and J are TRBV5-4 and TRBJ1-2; 8 bases are shared with TRBD1. V shed 2 bases and J 5 bases; nucleotides not matched to a gene: 11. The CDR3 has 16 amino acids. CDR1 and CDR2 from the germline V gene are SGHNT and YYREEE (reference sequence).

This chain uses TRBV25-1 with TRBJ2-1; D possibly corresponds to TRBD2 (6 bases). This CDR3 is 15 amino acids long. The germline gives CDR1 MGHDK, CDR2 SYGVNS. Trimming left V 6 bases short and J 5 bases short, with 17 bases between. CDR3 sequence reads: CASRGLAIRNNEQFF. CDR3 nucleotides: TGTGCCAGCAGGGGACTCGCCATAAGAAACAATGAGCAGTTCTTC.